This is a list of T cell receptor beta chains from one sample in a study of blood T cell repertoires in COVID-19. Produced via immunoSEQ multiplex PCR; TCRdb's table is partial and in-frame only. There are 100,000 to 150,000 clones in the sample; 86% occur only once, and roughly 4.7% lies in the top ten. The sample taken for sequencing was peripheral blood. All receptors derive from a man in his forties with acute or convalescent COVID-19. Each CDR3 is given with its conserved first and last residue. D genes are given only for firm matches. Clone size is not always given. Where it is, it says once, few, many or a class for expanded clones.

>many|.|TRBJ2-7|15|TRBV6-1
TGTGCCAGCAGTGATGTGTCAGCCGAGGGATACGAGCAGTACTTC
CASSDVSAEGYEQYF
>.|.|TRBJ1-2|16|TRBV6-2/TRBV6-3
TGTGCCAGCAGTTACTCGACGGGAACAACTAACTATGGCTACACCTTC
CASSYSTGTTNYGYTF
>.|.|TRBJ2-1|12|TRBV7-9
TGTGCCACGAGCGGACAGAACAATGAGCAGTTCTTC
CATSGQNNEQFF
>.|TRBD1|TRBJ2-7|22|TRBV10-3
TGTGCCATCAGTGCACGAAACTGGGACAGCGGCCCTCCTGTGGAACTTCCCTACGAGCAGTACTTC
CAISARNWDSGPPVELPYEQYF
>once|.|TRBJ2-7|14|TRBV6-5
TGTGCCAGCAGTTACTCTGACAGGAACTACGAGCAGTACTTC
CASSYSDRNYEQYF
>.|.|TRBJ1-3|14|TRBV3-1/TRBV3-2
TGTGCCAGCAGCTCTACCGGGTTGGGAAACACCATATATTTT
CASSSTGLGNTIYF
>.|TRBD1|TRBJ1-1|18|TRBV18
TGTGCCAGCTCGGACGCTCAGGGGGTCAGCGGATTTTACTCTGAAGCTTTCTTT
CASSDAQGVSGFYSEAFF
>.|TRBD2|TRBJ2-7|15|TRBV18
TGTGCCAGCTCACCACCTAGCGGGAGTGTCTACGAGCAGTACTTC
CASSPPSGSVYEQYF
>.|TRBD2|TRBJ2-7|14|TRBV27
TGTGCCAGCCGACTAGCTGGAGGGTCCTACGAGCAGTACTTC
CASRLAGGSYEQYF
>.|TRBD1|TRBJ1-4|16|TRBV19
TGTGCCAGTAGTATCGGACAGGGGGCACCTTGGGAAAAACTGTTTTTT
CASSIGQGAPWEKLFF
>.|TRBD2|TRBJ2-3|14|TRBV5-5
TGTGCCAGCAGCTTAGCGGGGAGCACAGATACGCAGTATTTT
CASSLAGSTDTQYF
>.|.|TRBJ1-1|13|TRBV12-3/TRBV12-4
TGTGCCAGCAGAGACAGGCAGTTCACTGAAGCTTTCTTT
CASRDRQFTEAFF
>once|TRBD1|TRBJ1-2|15|TRBV2
TGTGCCAGCAGCAGCGATAGGGGGCGCAACTATGGCTACACCTTC
CASSSDRGRNYGYTF
>once|TRBD1|TRBJ2-1|16|TRBV6-1
TGTGCCAGCAGTGAATATGGGACAGGGTTTTACAATGAGCAGTTCTTC
CASSEYGTGFYNEQFF
>.|.|TRBJ2-5|15|TRBV9
TGTGCCAGCAGCGTAGTTCACGCGGGCCAAGAGACCCAGTACTTC
CASSVVHAGQETQYF
>.|.|TRBJ2-1|13|TRBV12-3/TRBV12-4
TGTGCCAGCAGTTTTTCAGGGTCCGATGAGCAGTTCTTC
CASSFSGSDEQFF
>.|.|TRBJ2-1|17|TRBV6-2/TRBV6-3
TGTGCCAGCAGTTGGTCATACGGAGGGGGCCCATACAATGAGCAGTTCTTC
CASSWSYGGGPYNEQFF
>.|.|TRBJ1-2|11|TRBV30
TGTGCCTGGCGGGCTAACTATGGCTACACCTTC
CAWRANYGYTF
>.|TRBD1|TRBJ2-2|17|TRBV5-4
TGTGCCAGCAGCCCTACCCGGACAGGGTGGAACACCGGGGAGCTGTTTTTT
CASSPTRTGWNTGELFF
>.|.|TRBJ1-2|13|TRBV6-1
TGTGCCAGCAGTGAAGCGACAAATTCGGGCTACACCTTC
CASSEATNSGYTF
>.|.|TRBJ2-2|14|TRBV9
TGTGCCAGCAGCGTACACAGTAACACCGGGGAGCTGTTTTTT
CASSVHSNTGELFF
>.|TRBD1|TRBJ1-5|14|TRBV29-1
TGCAGCGTCCCGACCGGGACAGGGGATCAGCCCCAGCATTTT
CSVPTGTGDQPQHF
>.|.|TRBJ2-2|17|TRBV14
TGTGCCAGCAGCCAAGACAGGGGCCTCGCCAAAGCCGGGGAGCTGTTTTTT
CASSQDRGLAKAGELFF
>few|TRBD1|TRBJ2-2|15|TRBV19
TGTGCCACCGAGAGACAGGGGGCGTCGGGCGGGGAGCTGTTTTTT
CATERQGASGGELFF
>once|.|TRBJ2-1|16|TRBV11-3
TGTGCCAGCAGCTTAGGGTCACGCTGGGCGTACAATGAGCAGTTCTTC
CASSLGSRWAYNEQFF
>.|.|TRBJ1-1|12|TRBV30
TGTGCCGGCTGGACTCGGGGCACTGAAGCTTTCTTT
CAGWTRGTEAFF
>.|.|TRBJ2-1|13|TRBV19
TGTGCCAGTAGTAAACCCGGACGGACAGAGCAGTTCTTC
CASSKPGRTEQFF
>.|.|TRBJ1-5|13|TRBV19
TGTGCCAGTAGCCCAGGTGTAGGTCAGCCCCAGCATTTT
CASSPGVGQPQHF
>.|TRBD1|TRBJ2-1|14|TRBV2
TGTGCCAGCAGGGACGGGACAGGGGGCAATGAGCAGTTCTTC
CASRDGTGGNEQFF
>.|.|TRBJ1-1|13|TRBV29-1
TGCAGCGTGTCGTTAGGGGGTCCGACTGAAGCTTTCTTT
CSVSLGGPTEAFF
>.|TRBD1|TRBJ1-4|15|TRBV27
TGTGCCAGCAGTTTCTCCGGACAGGGAAATGAAAAACTGTTTTTT
CASSFSGQGNEKLFF
>.|.|TRBJ1-2|15|TRBV6-2/TRBV6-3
TGTGCCAGCAGTTCACAGGGAACAGGGAACTATGGCTACACCTTC
CASSSQGTGNYGYTF
>.|TRBD2|TRBJ2-1|18|TRBV25-1
TGTGCCAGCAGTGATCTATTAGGCGCTAGCGGAAATAACAATGAGCAGTTCTTC
CASSDLLGASGNNNEQFF
>.|.|TRBJ1-2|16|TRBV7-3
TGTGCCAGCAGCTTATCAGGGGACCGAGCTAACTATGGCTACACCTTC
CASSLSGDRANYGYTF
>.|.|TRBJ2-1|13|TRBV11-3
TGTGCCAGCAGCTTAGTACCCGGGAATGAGCAGTTCTTC
CASSLVPGNEQFF
>.|.|TRBJ1-4|13|TRBV6-5
TGTGCCACCAGGGGAGGGTTTAATGAAAAACTGTTTTTT
CATRGGFNEKLFF
>.|TRBD1|TRBJ1-4|15|TRBV6-5
TGTGCCAGCACCAAACAGGGGTCGGCAAATGAAAAACTGTTTTTT
CASTKQGSANEKLFF
>.|.|TRBJ2-1|16|TRBV4-3
TGCGCCAGCAGCCAAGATCAGGGGAGCTCCTACAATGAGCAGTTCTTC
CASSQDQGSSYNEQFF
>.|TRBD1|TRBJ2-3|15|TRBV19
TGTGCCAGTAGTATAGGCGAGGGGGCCATGGATACGCAGTATTTT
CASSIGEGAMDTQYF
>many|TRBD2|TRBJ2-7|13|TRBV5-4
TGTGCCAGCAGCTTGCAGCGGGGTAACGAGCAGTACTTC
CASSLQRGNEQYF
>many|.|TRBJ2-7|11|TRBV5-8
TGTGCCAGCAGCCCGGACAGCGAGCAGTACTTC
CASSPDSEQYF
>.|.|TRBJ1-2|16|TRBV19
TGTGCCAGTATCCAAACCCAGGACTGGGGTTCCGGTGGCTACACCTTC
CASIQTQDWGSGGYTF
>.|TRBD1|TRBJ1-4|14|TRBV5-1
TGCGCCAGCAGCCCGGACAGGGGGGATGAAAAACTGTTTTTT
CASSPDRGDEKLFF
>.|.|TRBJ1-1|13|TRBV12-3/TRBV12-4
TGTGCCAGCAGTACTACAGGATACACTGAAGCTTTCTTT
CASSTTGYTEAFF
>.|TRBD2|TRBJ2-1|13|TRBV19
TGTGCCAGTAGTATAGGCACTAGCGGTGAGCAGTTCTTC
CASSIGTSGEQFF